This T cell receptor (beta chain) was captured by sequencing in a study of cytomegalovirus exposure and HLA in healthy donors. Primers: 60 Vbeta forward and 13 Jbeta reverse. Clones were sequenced by immunoSEQ multiplex PCR, and TCRdb holds only the in-frame ones, with some missing. The profile shows about 200,000 clones, roughly 13% of them singletons. On this clone itself: Its target is not known.

General study points: Associated with HLA alleles at 0.05 false discovery rate in a later analysis were about 17,000 TCR beta sequences. Later analysis suggested links between common viral pathogens and several top significant clusters. Reportedly, TCR beta sequences accurately predicted HLA-A and HLA-B alleles in most subjects. When a later analysis was performed, an Asian-associated ancestry cluster reportedly had fewer N-insertions than the 666-donor mean.

The sequencing input was PBMCs. The receptor's source is a man aged 50-59 years in good health and CMV-seropositive.

CDR3 region: CASSLFRPTGPGPQHF. CDR3 DNA: TGTGCCAGCAGTTTATTTAGACCTACAGGTCCCGGGCCCCAGCATTTT. J is TRBJ1-5 and V is TRBV28; a weak D match, TRBD1 (5 bases). The V end lost 1 base, the J end lost 9 bases, and 19 bases lay between the germline ends. The CDR3 is 16 residues long. Germline V gene lookup returns CDR1 MDHEN and CDR2 SYDVKM.